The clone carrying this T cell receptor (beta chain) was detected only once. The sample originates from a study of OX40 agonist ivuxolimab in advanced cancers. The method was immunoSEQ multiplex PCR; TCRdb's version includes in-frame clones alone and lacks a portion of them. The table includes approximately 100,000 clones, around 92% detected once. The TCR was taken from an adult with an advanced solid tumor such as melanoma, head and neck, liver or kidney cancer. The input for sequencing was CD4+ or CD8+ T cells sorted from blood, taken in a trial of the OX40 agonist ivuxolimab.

CDR3 bases: TGTGCCATCAGTGAGTCTGGCAGCTCCTACGAGCAGTACTTC. It translates to CAISESGSSYEQYF. The chain carries TRBV10-3 and TRBJ2-7; no reliable D call. Trimming pared 0 bases from V and 0 bases from J, leaving 6 bases between. Germline V lookup: CDR1 ENHRY, CDR2 SYGVKD. This CDR3 has 14 residues.